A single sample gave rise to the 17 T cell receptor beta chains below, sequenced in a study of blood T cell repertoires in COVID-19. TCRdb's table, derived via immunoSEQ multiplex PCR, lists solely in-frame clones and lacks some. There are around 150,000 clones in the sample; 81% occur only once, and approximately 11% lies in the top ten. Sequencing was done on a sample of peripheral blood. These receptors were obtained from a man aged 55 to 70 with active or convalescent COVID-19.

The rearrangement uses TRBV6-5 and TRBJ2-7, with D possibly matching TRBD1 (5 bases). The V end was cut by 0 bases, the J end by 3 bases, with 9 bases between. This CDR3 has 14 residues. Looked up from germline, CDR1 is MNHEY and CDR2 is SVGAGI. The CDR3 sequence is CASSYSRRVYEQYF. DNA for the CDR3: TGTGCCAGCAGTTACTCGCGCAGGGTCTACGAGCAGTACTTC.

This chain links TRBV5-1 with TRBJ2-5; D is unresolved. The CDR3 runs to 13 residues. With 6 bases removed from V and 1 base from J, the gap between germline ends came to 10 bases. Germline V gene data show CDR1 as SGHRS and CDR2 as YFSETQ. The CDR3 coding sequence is TGCGCCAGCAAGAAATACAGCCAAGAGACCCAGTACTTC. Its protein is CASKKYSQETQYF. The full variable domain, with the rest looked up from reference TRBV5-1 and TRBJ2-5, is KAGVTQTPRYLIKTRGQQVTLSCSPISGHRSVSWYQQTPGQGLQFLFEYFSETQRNKGNFPGRFSGRQFSNSRSEMNVSTLELGDSALYLCASKKYSQETQYFGPGTRLLVL.

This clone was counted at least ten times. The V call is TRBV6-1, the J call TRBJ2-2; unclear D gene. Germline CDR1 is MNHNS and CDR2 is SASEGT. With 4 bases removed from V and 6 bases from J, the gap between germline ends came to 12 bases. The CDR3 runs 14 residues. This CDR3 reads CASSAARISGELFF. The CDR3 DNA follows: TGTGCCAGCAGTGCAGCCAGGATTTCCGGGGAGCTGTTTTTT.

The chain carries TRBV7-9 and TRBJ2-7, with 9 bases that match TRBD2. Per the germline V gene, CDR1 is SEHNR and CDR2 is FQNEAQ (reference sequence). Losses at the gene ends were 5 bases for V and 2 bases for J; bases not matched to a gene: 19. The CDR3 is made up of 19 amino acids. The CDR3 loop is CASSHIWASGENSTYEQYF. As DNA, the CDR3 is TGTGCCAGCAGCCATATTTGGGCTAGCGGGGAAAACTCGACCTACGAGCAGTACTTC.

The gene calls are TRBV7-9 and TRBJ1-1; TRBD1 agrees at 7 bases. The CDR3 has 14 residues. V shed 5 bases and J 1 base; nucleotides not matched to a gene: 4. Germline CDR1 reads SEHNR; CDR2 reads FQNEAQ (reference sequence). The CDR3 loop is CASSPRQGNTEAFF. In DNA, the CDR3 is TGTGCCAGCAGCCCCCGACAGGGGAACACTGAAGCTTTCTTT.

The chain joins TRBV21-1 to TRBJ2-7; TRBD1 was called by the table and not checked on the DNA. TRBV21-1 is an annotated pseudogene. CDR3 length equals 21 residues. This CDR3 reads CASSKYGQGKGHDGQKDEQYF. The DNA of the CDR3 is TGTGCCAGCAGCAAATATGGGCAGGGGAAAGGACACGACGGCCAAAAGGATGAGCAGTACTTC.

CDR3 DNA: TGTGCCAGCAGCTCCGGGACAGGGATTCGGTTGCCTTTCTTT. Translating gives CASSSGTGIRLPFF. The rearrangement joins TRBV11-2 to TRBJ1-1; 9 bases line up with TRBD1. V trimming: 4 bases; J trimming: 12 bases; junction bases outside the gene matches: 12. The CDR3 spans 14 residues. Per germline, CDR1 SGHAT and CDR2 FQNNGV.

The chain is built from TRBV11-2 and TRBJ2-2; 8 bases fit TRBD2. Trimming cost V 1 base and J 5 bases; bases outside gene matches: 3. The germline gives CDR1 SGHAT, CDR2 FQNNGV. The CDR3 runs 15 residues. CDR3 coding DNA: TGTGCCAGCAGCTTAGCGGGAGGGCCTACCGGGGAGCTGTTTTTT. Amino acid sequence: CASSLAGGPTGELFF.

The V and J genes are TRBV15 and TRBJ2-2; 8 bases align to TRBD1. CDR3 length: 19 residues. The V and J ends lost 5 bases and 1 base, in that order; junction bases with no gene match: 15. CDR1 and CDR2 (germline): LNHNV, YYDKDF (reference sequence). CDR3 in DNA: TGTGCCACCAGCTTTGGTTGGCAGGGGGCTAAGCTGAACACCGGGGAGCTGTTTTTT. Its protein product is CATSFGWQGAKLNTGELFF.

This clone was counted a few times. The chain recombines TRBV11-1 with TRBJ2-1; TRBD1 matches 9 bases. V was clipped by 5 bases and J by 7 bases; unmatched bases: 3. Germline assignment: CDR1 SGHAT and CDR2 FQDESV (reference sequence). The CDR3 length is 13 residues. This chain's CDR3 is CASSADRGNEQFF. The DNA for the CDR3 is TGTGCCAGCAGCGCCGACAGGGGGAATGAGCAGTTCTTC.

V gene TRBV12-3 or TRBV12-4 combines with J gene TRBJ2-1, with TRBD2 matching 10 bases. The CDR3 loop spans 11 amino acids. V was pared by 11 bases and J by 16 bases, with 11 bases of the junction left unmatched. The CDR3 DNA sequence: TGTGCCGCGGGGACTAGCGCTAGGTCCTTCTTC. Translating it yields CAAGTSARSFF.

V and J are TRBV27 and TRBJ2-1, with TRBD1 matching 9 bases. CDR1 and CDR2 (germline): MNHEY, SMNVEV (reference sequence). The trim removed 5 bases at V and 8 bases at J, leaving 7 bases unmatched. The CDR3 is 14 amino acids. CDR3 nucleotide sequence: TGTGCCAGCAGTCCGGGACAGGGTCTCGATGAGCAGTTCTTC. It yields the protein CASSPGQGLDEQFF.

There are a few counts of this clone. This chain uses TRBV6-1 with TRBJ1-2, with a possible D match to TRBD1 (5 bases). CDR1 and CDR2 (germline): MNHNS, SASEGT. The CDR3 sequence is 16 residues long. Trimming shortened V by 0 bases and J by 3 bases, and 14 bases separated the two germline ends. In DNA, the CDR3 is TGTGCCAGCAGTGAAGCTTGGGGGGGAACGCACTATGGCTACACCTTC. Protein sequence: CASSEAWGGTHYGYTF.

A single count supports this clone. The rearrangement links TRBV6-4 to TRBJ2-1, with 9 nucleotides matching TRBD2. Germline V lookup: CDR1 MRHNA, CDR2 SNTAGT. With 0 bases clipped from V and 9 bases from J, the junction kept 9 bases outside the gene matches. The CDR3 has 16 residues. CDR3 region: CASSDSGLRGGAEQFF. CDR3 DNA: TGTGCCAGCAGTGACTCGGGGTTGCGGGGGGGCGCTGAGCAGTTCTTC.

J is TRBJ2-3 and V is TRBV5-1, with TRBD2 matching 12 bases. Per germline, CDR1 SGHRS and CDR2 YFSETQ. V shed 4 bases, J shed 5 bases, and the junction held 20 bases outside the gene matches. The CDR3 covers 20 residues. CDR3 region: CASSQGLAGHYSSGGDTQYF. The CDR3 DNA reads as TGCGCCAGCAGCCAAGGACTAGCGGGACATTATTCCTCAGGGGGAGATACGCAGTATTTT.

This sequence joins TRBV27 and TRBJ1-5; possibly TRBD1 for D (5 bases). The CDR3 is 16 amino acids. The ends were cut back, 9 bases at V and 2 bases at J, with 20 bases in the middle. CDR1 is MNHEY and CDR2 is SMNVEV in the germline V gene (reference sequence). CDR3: CARKVQGRIGNQPQHF. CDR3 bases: TGTGCCAGAAAGGTCCAGGGCAGGATAGGCAATCAGCCCCAGCATTTT.

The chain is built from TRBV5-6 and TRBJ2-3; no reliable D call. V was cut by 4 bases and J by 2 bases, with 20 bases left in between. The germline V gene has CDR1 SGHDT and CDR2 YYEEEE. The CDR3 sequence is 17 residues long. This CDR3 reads CASSPKRRSPFTDTQYF. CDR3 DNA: TGTGCCAGCAGCCCCAAGAGGCGGAGCCCCTTCACAGATACGCAGTATTTT.